This TCR beta chain was recorded in a study of T cell responses to AZD1222 COVID-19 vaccine. Study context: Second-dose groups at about 4 or about 12 weeks were pooled. Notes on the study in general: Repertoire sampling occurred only after the peak T cell response. Spike-specific TCR breadth and depth both grew after two AZD1222 doses. Seropositive AZD1222 recipients at baseline numbered only five or six.

Turning to this clone: As yet, its antigen is unknown.

Produced via immunoSEQ multiplex PCR; TCRdb's table is partial and in-frame only. The sample has roughly 120,000 clones; about nine tenths are singletons. The CDR3 spans 15 residues. The germline CDR1 and CDR2 sequences are MNHEY and SMNVEV (reference sequence). V shed 2 bases and J shed 3 bases, with 13 bases lying between them. Sequencing used peripheral blood, obtained on day 0 of AZD1222 vaccination. The source of this sequence is an adult in good health. The chain has TRBV27 and TRBJ1-2, with a tentative D call TRBD1 (5 bases). For the CDR3, the DNA is TGTGCCAGCAGTTTAACAGCAGGGACCCACTATGGCTACACCTTC. Translated, it gives CASSLTAGTHYGYTF.